The sequence of this T cell receptor (beta chain) was determined in a study of cytomegalovirus exposure and HLA in healthy donors. PCR primers comprised 60 Vbeta and 13 Jbeta primers. Using immunoSEQ multiplex PCR, the repertoire was profiled, and TCRdb retains in-frame clones only, with some absent. This table holds a few hundred thousand clones, around 83% found once. The sample comprised PBMCs. This TCR came from a girl between 10 and 17 years old in good health and CMV-seronegative.

The CDR3 reads CASSPLAGGYTGELFF. DNA for the CDR3: TGTGCCAGTAGTCCCCTAGCGGGCGGATACACCGGGGAGCTGTTTTTT. The gene calls are TRBV19 and TRBJ2-2; 8 bases match TRBD2. The germline V gene has CDR1 LNHDA and CDR2 SQIVND (reference sequence). Germline trimming cut 5 bases from V and 3 bases from J; bases unmatched to any gene: 8. CDR3 length: 16 amino acids.